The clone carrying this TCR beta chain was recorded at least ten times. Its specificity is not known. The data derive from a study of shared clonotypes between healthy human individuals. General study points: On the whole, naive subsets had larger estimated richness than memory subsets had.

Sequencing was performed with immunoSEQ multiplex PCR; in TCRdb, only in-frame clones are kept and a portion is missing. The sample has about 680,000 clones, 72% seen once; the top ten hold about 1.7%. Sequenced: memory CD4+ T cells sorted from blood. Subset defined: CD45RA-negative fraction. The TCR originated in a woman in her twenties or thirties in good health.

The CDR3 coding sequence is TGTGCCAGCTCAACGCTCTACAATGAGCAGTTCTTC. Translating it yields CASSTLYNEQFF. The rearrangement links TRBV18 to TRBJ2-1; D uncertain. Trimming stripped 5 bases from V and 3 bases from J, with 5 bases between. CDR1 KGHSH and CDR2 LQKENI come from the germline V gene. The CDR3 sequence is 12 residues long.